Shown below are 25 T cell receptor beta chains from a single sample sequenced in a study of blood T cell repertoires in COVID-19. Libraries were prepared by immunoSEQ multiplex PCR; TCRdb keeps only in-frame clonotypes and omits some of them. The sample holds tens of thousands of clones, about 90% seen once. Sequences were obtained from peripheral blood. Every receptor here comes from a man aged 50-59 years with COVID-19, enrolled during active disease.

This rearrangement joins TRBV13 to TRBJ1-5, with D uncertain. This CDR3 is built from 12 residues. The germline V and J ends were trimmed by 5 bases and 1 base, with 3 bases remaining between them. CDR1 is PRHDT and CDR2 is FYEKMQ in the germline V gene (reference sequence). CDR3 bases: TGTGCCAGCAGCGAGAGCAATCAGCCCCAGCATTTT. Its protein product is CASSESNQPQHF. Full variable domain (remainder filled in from reference TRBV13 and TRBJ1-5): AAGVIQSPRHLIKEKRETATLKCYPIPRHDTVYWYQQGPGQDPQFLISFYEKMQSDKGSIPDRFSAQQFSDYHSELNMSSLELGDSALYFCASSESNQPQHFGDGTRLSIL.

This clone appeared a single time. This sequence joins TRBV11-2 and TRBJ2-7, with D uncertain. V dropped 0 bases and J dropped 2 bases, with 11 bases sitting between them. The CDR3 totals 15 residues. Germline V lookup: CDR1 SGHAT, CDR2 FQNNGV. The CDR3 loop reads CASSLDSSQTYEQYF. CDR3 bases: TGTGCCAGCAGCTTAGATAGTAGCCAAACCTACGAGCAGTACTTC.

V usage is TRBV11-1 and J usage is TRBJ2-7; possible D gene TRBD1, 6 bases. Trimming removed 11 bases from V and 3 bases from J, with 17 bases in between. The CDR3 is made up of 13 amino acids. Germline CDR1 reads SGHAT; CDR2 reads FQDESV (reference sequence). The CDR3: CAGLPGAHYEQYF. CDR3 bases: TGTGCCGGACTCCCAGGGGCCCACTACGAGCAGTACTTC.

The chain joins TRBV20-1 to TRBJ1-2, with a weak D call TRBD1 (6 bases). From germline, CDR1 is DFQATT and CDR2 SNEGSKA (reference sequence). V lost 3 bases and J 2 bases, leaving 37 bases between the germline ends. This CDR3 has 22 residues. For the CDR3, the DNA is TGCAGTGCTAGTGTCCAGGGTCAGTCGTACTACTCTCCAACTACAGGGAACTATGGCTACACCTTC. Its protein is CSASVQGQSYYSPTTGNYGYTF.

The chain couples TRBV6-5 to TRBJ1-3, with 11 bases that match TRBD1. The CDR3 loop spans 14 amino acids. The trim removed 6 bases at V and 4 bases at J, leaving 2 bases unmatched. The germline V gene encodes CDR1 MNHEY and CDR2 SVGAGI. The CDR3 DNA follows: TGTGCCAGCAGAAGGGACAGGGGGGGAAACACCATATATTTT. This sequence encodes CASRRDRGGNTIYF.

The chain links TRBV29-1 to TRBJ2-3; D remains ambiguous. Germline lookup yields CDR1 SQVTM and CDR2 ANQGSEA. The CDR3 totals 13 residues. Trimming removed 6 bases at V and 1 base at J, with 11 bases between. In nucleotides, the CDR3 is TGCAGCGTACCGGTCCATGGCACAGATACGCAGTATTTT. It specifies CSVPVHGTDTQYF.

The V call is TRBV5-1, the J call TRBJ1-1; TRBD1 aligns across 8 bases. V shed 4 bases, J shed 4 bases, and the junction held 6 bases outside the gene matches. This CDR3 has 14 amino acids. The germline gives CDR1 SGHRS, CDR2 YFSETQ. As DNA, the CDR3 is TGCGCCAGCAGCGGACAGGGCCCCCCCACTGAAGCTTTCTTT. Amino acid sequence: CASSGQGPPTEAFF.

In its sample, this clone was seen once. The chain combines TRBV6-4 with TRBJ2-3, with 8 bases identical to TRBD2. This CDR3 contains 14 residues. The V gene end was trimmed by 3 bases and the J gene end by 1 base; junction bases not matched to a gene: 0. Germline lookup yields CDR1 MRHNA and CDR2 SNTAGT. This CDR3 is CASSEREGTDTQYF. DNA for the CDR3: TGTGCCAGCAGTGAGCGGGAGGGCACAGATACGCAGTATTTT.

The gene calls are TRBV5-1 and TRBJ2-7, with 7 bases fitting TRBD1. The CDR3 loop spans 15 amino acids. CDR1 and CDR2 from the germline V gene are SGHRS and YFSETQ. The ends lost 4 bases at V and 0 bases at J; junction bases unmatched: 7. CDR3 coding DNA: TGCGCCAGCAGCCGAGGGGGCGGTCTCTCCTACGAGCAGTACTTC. It codes for CASSRGGGLSYEQYF.

This clone was found a few times. This chain uses TRBV19 with TRBJ1-5, with TRBD1 as a possible D gene (6 bases). Germline loops: CDR1 LNHDA, CDR2 SQIVND (reference sequence). This CDR3 has 15 amino acids. V lost 1 base and J lost 1, with 8 bases in between. This chain's CDR3 is CASSIAGQSNQPQHF. CDR3 nucleotide sequence: TGTGCCAGTAGTATAGCCGGACAGAGCAATCAGCCCCAGCATTTT.

The chain combines TRBV5-6 with TRBJ2-3; D might be TRBD2 (5 bases). The CDR3 contains 15 residues. CDR1 and CDR2 from the germline V gene are SGHDT and YYEEEE. V lost 3 bases, J lost 3 bases, and 14 bases lay in between. The CDR3 region is CASSSPGLGTDTQYF. The CDR3 nucleotides are TGTGCCAGCAGCTCACCGGGGTTAGGGACAGATACGCAGTATTTT.

This clone was picked up one time. The chain employs TRBV30 and TRBJ1-4; 7 bases are shared with TRBD1. V lost 2 bases and J lost 7; bases outside the gene matches: 7. Germline V gene sequence: CDR1 GTSNPN, CDR2 SVGIG (reference sequence). The CDR3 totals 14 residues. For the CDR3, the DNA is TGTGCCTGGAGTAGAGGGGGCGGAAGTGAAAAACTGTTTTTT. Residues: CAWSRGGGSEKLFF.

The V gene is TRBV15, the J gene TRBJ1-2; TRBD1 aligns across 7 bases. Losses at the gene ends were 3 bases for V and 0 bases for J; bases not matched to a gene: 10. Per germline, CDR1 LNHNV and CDR2 YYDKDF (reference sequence). The CDR3 length is 17 residues. CDR3 nucleotide sequence: TGTGCCACCAGCAGTCACAGGGGTTCATCGACTAACTATGGCTACACCTTC. Its translation is CATSSHRGSSTNYGYTF.

The chain joins TRBV28 to TRBJ2-6, with TRBD2 as a possible D gene (5 bases). V lost 5 bases to trimming and J lost 4 bases, with 27 bases between them. The germline V gene encodes CDR1 MDHEN and CDR2 SYDVKM. The CDR3 is 20 residues long. CDR3 nucleotide sequence: TGTGCCAGCAGTCCTATCCTCATTAGGGAGCTGGTGAGGGGGGCCAACGTCCTGACTTTC. Protein: CASSPILIRELVRGANVLTF. The full variable domain, rest sourced from reference TRBV28 and TRBJ2-6, is DVKVTQSSRYLVKRTGEKVFLECVQDMDHENMFWYRQDPGLGLRLIYFSYDVKMKEKGDIPEGYSVSREKKERFSLILESASTNQTSMYLCASSPILIRELVRGANVLTFGAGSRLTVL.

The J gene is TRBJ1-1, the V gene TRBV10-2, with TRBD1 matching over 7 bases. This CDR3 is built from 13 residues. J lost 5 bases, V lost 6 bases, and 6 bases had no gene match. Germline CDR1 WSHSY, CDR2 SAAADI. This CDR3 reads CASRGRGLTEAFF. In DNA form, the CDR3 reads TGCGCCAGCAGGGGCAGGGGGTTAACTGAAGCTTTCTTT.

J is TRBJ2-2 and V is TRBV7-9; D call uncertain. With 1 base removed from V and 1 base from J, the gap between germline ends came to 10 bases. Per germline, CDR1 SEHNR and CDR2 FQNEAQ (reference sequence). CDR3 size: 16 residues. CDR3 DNA: TGTGCCAGCAGCTTAGACAAAAACCGGAACACCGGGGAGCTGTTTTTT. This translates into CASSLDKNRNTGELFF.

This clone has a handful of counts. The V and J genes are TRBV19 and TRBJ1-5; 8 bases align to TRBD1. Trimming at V came to 3 bases and at J to 4 bases, leaving 17 bases not matched to a gene. This CDR3 comprises 19 residues. CDR1 and CDR2 (germline): LNHDA, SQIVND (reference sequence). The CDR3 protein is CASSISPWAGGYGNQPQHF. CDR3 coding DNA: TGTGCCAGTAGTATCTCCCCCTGGGCAGGGGGCTACGGTAATCAGCCCCAGCATTTT.

V is TRBV6-5 and J is TRBJ1-4; no clear D. The CDR3 sequence is 15 residues long. The V and J ends lost 6 bases and 0 bases respectively, with 11 bases between them. CDR1 MNHEY and CDR2 SVGAGI come from the germline V gene. The CDR3 region is CASRYILATNEKLFF. In nucleotides, the CDR3 is TGTGCCAGCAGATACATCCTTGCAACTAATGAAAAACTGTTTTTT.

This clone was counted a few times. The J gene is TRBJ1-1, the V gene TRBV4-1, with 9 bases matching TRBD1. There are 14 residues in the CDR3. The ends lost 4 bases at V and 13 bases at J; junction bases unmatched: 13. Germline lookup yields CDR1 MGHRA and CDR2 YSYEKL. Here the CDR3 DNA reads TGCGCCAGCAGCCCCCGGGACAGGGCCCCTACAAGTTTCTTT. Protein sequence: CASSPRDRAPTSFF.

The V and J genes are TRBV9 and TRBJ2-3, with 7 bases identical to TRBD2. Trimming cost V 7 bases and J 4 bases; bases outside gene matches: 9. The germline CDR1 and CDR2 sequences are SGDLS and YYNGEE. The CDR3 is made up of 14 amino acids. The CDR3 bases are TGTGCCAGCGCGGGCGTGGGGAGGGCAGATACGCAGTATTTT. Translated: CASAGVGRADTQYF.

This chain connects TRBV5-6 to TRBJ2-2, with 11 bases identical to TRBD2. The CDR3 sequence is 16 residues long. Germline V gives CDR1 SGHDT, CDR2 YYEEEE. V was pared by 0 bases and J by 2 bases, with 0 bases of the junction left unmatched. CDR3 in amino acids: CASSLGLAGNTGELFF. The CDR3, as DNA: TGTGCCAGCAGCTTGGGACTAGCGGGAAACACCGGGGAGCTGTTTTTT.

The chain has TRBV10-3 and TRBJ2-7; TRBD1 agrees at 9 bases. The CDR3 contains 13 residues. J gave up 3 bases and V 6 bases, and 3 bases lay outside the gene matches. Germline CDR1 reads ENHRY; CDR2 reads SYGVKD. The CDR3 DNA is TGTGCCATCAGGGGGACAGGGAGCTACGAGCAGTACTTC. It encodes CAIRGTGSYEQYF.

This chain uses TRBV14 with TRBJ1-1; 9 bases align to TRBD1. Unmatched junction bases numbered 6, after V lost 6 bases and J lost 1 base. CDR1 is SGHDN and CDR2 is FVKESK in the germline V gene. CDR3 length equals 15 residues. DNA of the CDR3: TGTGCCAGCAGGGGGGACAGGGAACAGAACACTGAAGCTTTCTTT. It translates to CASRGDREQNTEAFF.

This CDR3 reads CASSSTGKISSYNSPLHF. In DNA, the CDR3 is TGTGCCAGCAGTTCGACAGGGAAGATTAGCTCCTATAATTCACCCCTCCACTTT. This chain joins TRBV28 and TRBJ1-6; 7 bases fit TRBD1. CDR1 MDHEN and CDR2 SYDVKM come from the germline V gene. V trimming: 4 bases; J trimming: 0 bases; junction bases outside the gene matches: 9. The CDR3 is made up of 18 amino acids.

V is TRBV3-1 (or the pseudogene TRBV3-2) and J is TRBJ2-4; the D is unclear. CDR1 is LGHDT and CDR2 is YNNKEL in the germline V gene (reference sequence). V was clipped by 5 bases and J by 0 bases, with 8 bases between them. This CDR3 has 14 amino acids. The DNA of the CDR3 is TGTGCCAGCAGCGACAACGTAGCCAAAAACATTCAGTACTTC. This gives the protein CASSDNVAKNIQYF.